One T cell receptor beta chain is described in this entry. The target antigen is unknown. This same CDR3 is encoded by further DNA sequences in the sample. Libraries of TCR beta were made from around 2.1 micrograms of genomic DNA that came from cryopreserved PBMCs. The sample is drawn from a study of cytotoxic CD8 clonotypes in ibrutinib-treated CLL. Study outcomes and limitations: Rising at ibrutinib response, clonality subsequently fell back toward baseline at progression. Clonotypes that were public were uncommon, and they contracted or stayed stable on treatment. Sampling times, which were not matched between the groups, differed between sustained-remission patients and progressing patients.

The method was immunoSEQ multiplex PCR; TCRdb's version includes in-frame clones alone and lacks a portion of them. This table has about 310,000 clones, just under 80% appearing once. With V trimmed by 1 base and J by 1 base, 4 bases remained unmatched. In germline, CDR1 is LGHNA, CDR2 YSLEER. The CDR3 extends over 15 amino acids. Source: PBMCs, taken before ibrutinib treatment. V gene TRBV4-3 combines with J gene TRBJ2-7; 7 bases match TRBD2. The TCR comes from a human donor with chronic lymphocytic leukemia. This chain's CDR3 is CASSQGLADSYEQYF. The CDR3 region has the DNA TGCGCCAGCAGCCAAGGGCTAGCGGATTCCTACGAGCAGTACTTC.